This TCR beta chain emerged from a study of blood T cell repertoires in COVID-19. About the study: Sample material is recorded as cDNA or gDNA derived from T cells, B-cell-depleted T cells, or PBMCs.

V lost 1 base and J lost 2; bases outside the gene matches: 4. The CDR3 totals 17 residues. The V gene's germline CDR1 is LNHDA and CDR2 SQIVND (reference sequence). The data were produced by immunoSEQ multiplex PCR, yet TCRdb's version contains in-frame clones alone and is incomplete. The sample has roughly 300,000 clones; about 90% are singletons. Sequencing was done on a sample of PBMCs or T cells enriched from blood (not recorded which). The sequence was obtained from a woman aged 25 to 39 who had recovered from COVID-19. The rearrangement uses TRBV19 and TRBJ2-1; TRBD1 agrees at 11 bases. This chain's CDR3 is CASSIAGQGATYNEQFF. The CDR3 coding sequence is TGTGCCAGTAGTATAGCCGGACAGGGGGCCACCTACAATGAGCAGTTCTTC.